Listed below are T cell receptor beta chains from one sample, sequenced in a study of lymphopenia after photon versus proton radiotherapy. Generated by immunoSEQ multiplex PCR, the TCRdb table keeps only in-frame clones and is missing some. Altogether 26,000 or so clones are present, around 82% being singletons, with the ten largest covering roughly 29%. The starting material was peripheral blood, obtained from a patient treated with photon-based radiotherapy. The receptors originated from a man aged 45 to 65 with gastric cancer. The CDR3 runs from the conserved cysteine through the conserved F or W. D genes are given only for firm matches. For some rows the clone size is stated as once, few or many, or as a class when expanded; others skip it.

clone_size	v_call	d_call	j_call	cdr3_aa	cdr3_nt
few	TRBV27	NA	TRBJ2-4	CASSEQGNIQYF	TGTGCCAGCAGCGAACAGGGAAACATTCAGTACTTC
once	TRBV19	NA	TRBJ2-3	CASSRSTDTQYF	TGTGCCAGTAGTAGGTCCACAGATACGCAGTATTTT
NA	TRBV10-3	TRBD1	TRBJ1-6	CAIRGQGDNSPLHF	TGTGCCATCAGGGGACAGGGCGATAATTCACCCCTCCACTTT
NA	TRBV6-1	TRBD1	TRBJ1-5	CASSAGQGWQPQHF	TGTGCCAGCAGTGCGGGACAGGGATGGCAGCCCCAGCATTTT
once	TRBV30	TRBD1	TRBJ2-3	CAWSGGRGTGNIDTQYF	TGTGCCTGGAGTGGAGGACGGGGGACAGGGAATATAGATACGCAGTATTTT
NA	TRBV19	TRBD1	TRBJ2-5	CASSYGQGVKETQYF	TGTGCCAGTAGTTACGGACAGGGGGTTAAAGAGACCCAGTACTTC
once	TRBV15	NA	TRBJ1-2	CATSRDRTGQGYTF	TGTGCCACCAGCAGAGATCGAACAGGGCAAGGCTACACCTTC
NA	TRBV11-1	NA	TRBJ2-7	CASSPRGGVYEQYF	TGTGCCAGCAGCCCAAGGGGGGGCGTTTACGAGCAGTACTTC
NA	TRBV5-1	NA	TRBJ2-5	CASSLGPSMNF	TGCGCCAGCAGCTTGGGGCCCTCGATGAACTTC
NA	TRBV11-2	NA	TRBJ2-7	CASSMDYEQYF	TGTGCCAGCAGCATGGACTACGAGCAGTACTTC
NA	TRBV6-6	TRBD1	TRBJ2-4	CASTLRTGRLNIQYF	TGTGCCAGCACCCTACGGACAGGGCGGTTGAACATTCAGTACTTC
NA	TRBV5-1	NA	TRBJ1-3	CASSEGSSGNTIYF	TGCGCCAGCAGCGAGGGATCCTCGGGAAACACCATATATTTT
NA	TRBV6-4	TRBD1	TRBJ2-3	CASSPGTGVDTQYF	TGTGCCAGCAGCCCCGGAACAGGGGTAGATACGCAGTATTTT
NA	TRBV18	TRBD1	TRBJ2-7	CASSPDRVPQYF	TGTGCCAGCTCACCGGACAGGGTTCCTCAGTACTTC
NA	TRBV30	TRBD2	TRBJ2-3	CAWSVTAGGPTDTQYF	TGTGCCTGGAGTGTAACGGCGGGGGGGCCCACAGATACGCAGTATTTT
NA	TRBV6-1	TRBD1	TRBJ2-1	CASSTTGGALNEQFF	TGTGCCAGCAGTACGACAGGGGGCGCGTTGAATGAGCAGTTCTTC
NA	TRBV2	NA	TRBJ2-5	CASSAQTVSETQYF	TGTGCCAGCAGTGCCCAGACAGTGTCAGAGACCCAGTACTTC